This is a list of T cell receptor beta chains from one sample in a study of T cell changes during pregnancy in multiple sclerosis. Profiled with immunoSEQ multiplex PCR; TCRdb holds only in-frame clones, not every one. This table holds about 60,000 clones, 85% to 95% found once. The source material was peripheral blood, sampled after pregnancy. The source is a female donor with multiple sclerosis, enrolled in a pregnancy study. The conserved cysteine and the conserved F or W are not part of the CDR3 here.

V,CDR3
TRBV28,ASSPGGSGMETQY
TRBV28,ASSPATGLSGNTIY
TRBV28,ASSVGETQY
TRBV5-4,ASTLVGTEEAF
TRBV5-1,ASSPRTSGGDYNEQF
TRBV5-1,ASSLARSQRGISYNEQF
TRBV28,ASSLTGGSPGRSYEQY
TRBV2,ASKWESGANVLT
TRBV27,ASSLSRTDTQY
TRBV19,ASSTVNQPQH
TRBV20-1,SGDRGETQY
TRBV27,ASSFYERAITGELF
TRBV5-4,ATATAPSGSTDTQY